These 10 T cell receptor beta chains share one sample of origin, sequenced in a study of cytomegalovirus exposure and HLA in healthy donors. The table came from immunoSEQ multiplex PCR; TCRdb's copy has only in-frame clones and leaves some out. The sample lists 200,000 or so clones; approximately 87% were seen once. Sequencing was done on a sample of PBMCs. The receptors originated from a woman between 18 and 30 years old in good health and CMV-seronegative.

CDR3 in DNA: TGTGCCAGCAGTTCTTGGGGTTTAGGAGCCACGGATACGCAGTATTTT. As protein: CASSSWGLGATDTQYF. The rearrangement joins TRBV27 to TRBJ2-3; no definite D call. The CDR3 covers 16 residues. Germline CDR1 is MNHEY and CDR2 is SMNVEV (reference sequence). The V end was cut by 4 bases, the J end by 6 bases, with 20 bases between.

Only a few counts were recorded for this clone. This chain uses TRBV5-1 with TRBJ2-7; TRBD2 matches at 11 bases. Per germline, CDR1 SGHRS and CDR2 YFSETQ. The J segment lost 5 bases and the V segment lost 2 bases, leaving 12 bases of the junction unmatched. The CDR3 runs to 17 residues. Here the CDR3 reads CASSFRLAGGSGDEQYF. For the CDR3, the DNA is TGCGCCAGCAGCTTTCGGCTAGCGGGAGGCTCTGGGGACGAGCAGTACTTC.

This clone was observed a handful of times. The chain employs TRBV7-9 and TRBJ1-2, with 9 bases lining up with TRBD1. After removal of 4 bases from V and 4 bases from J, the junction contained 7 bases not matched to a gene. This CDR3 is built from 15 residues. CDR1 SEHNR and CDR2 FQNEAQ come from the germline V gene (reference sequence). The CDR3 DNA sequence: TGTGCCAGCAGCTCACCGGGACAGGGAACCTATGGCTACACCTTC. It codes for CASSSPGQGTYGYTF.

J is TRBJ2-3 and V is TRBV7-8; possibly TRBD2 for D (6 bases). Germline V gene lookup returns CDR1 SGHVS and CDR2 FQNEAQ. The CDR3 runs 15 residues. Trimming stripped 2 bases from V and 6 bases from J, with 15 bases between. The DNA of the CDR3 is TGTGCCAGCAGCTTACTAGCGTCTCCGGGGGATACGCAGTATTTT. Its translation is CASSLLASPGDTQYF.

The chain has TRBV5-1 and TRBJ2-7, with 8 bases matching TRBD2. V shed 0 bases and J 0 bases; nucleotides not matched to a gene: 8. Germline values: CDR1 SGHRS, CDR2 YFSETQ. This CDR3 spans 17 amino acids. The CDR3: CASSLGGTSGSSYEQYF. For the CDR3, the DNA is TGCGCCAGCAGCTTGGGGGGCACTAGCGGTAGCTCCTACGAGCAGTACTTC.

The CDR3 DNA sequence: TGTGCCAGCAGTGATGACAATGAGCAGTTCTTC. Translating it yields CASSDDNEQFF. The chain couples TRBV2 to TRBJ2-1; D uncertain. Per germline, CDR1 SNHLY and CDR2 FYNNEI. The CDR3 totals 11 residues. V shed 3 bases and J shed 5 bases, with 2 bases lying between them.

The rearrangement links TRBV30 to TRBJ2-2, with unresolved D. This CDR3 contains 11 residues. Germline lookup yields CDR1 GTSNPN and CDR2 SVGIG (reference sequence). V lost 2 bases and J lost 5, with 3 bases in between. The CDR3 loop is CAWSLTGELFF. CDR3 bases: TGTGCCTGGAGTTTAACCGGGGAGCTGTTTTTT.

Here the CDR3 reads CAWEGARAGELFF. For the CDR3, the DNA is TGTGCCTGGGAGGGGGCGCGGGCCGGGGAGCTGTTTTTT. The V call is TRBV30, the J call TRBJ2-2; 7 bases fit TRBD1. Per germline, CDR1 GTSNPN and CDR2 SVGIG (reference sequence). The CDR3 runs to 13 residues. Trimming at V came to 5 bases and at J to 6 bases, leaving 6 bases not matched to a gene.

The chain recombines TRBV27 with TRBJ2-1, with 7 bases lining up with TRBD2. The V gene's germline CDR1 is MNHEY and CDR2 SMNVEV (reference sequence). The CDR3 extends over 16 amino acids. V shed 4 bases and J 5 bases; nucleotides not matched to a gene: 11. CDR3 in DNA: TGTGCCAGCAGTTCCAATAGCGGGTCGAGACACAATGAGCAGTTCTTC. As protein: CASSSNSGSRHNEQFF.

The chain joins TRBV6-4 to TRBJ2-1; 9 positions agree with TRBD1. With V trimmed by 3 bases and J by 9 bases, 9 bases remained unmatched. CDR1 and CDR2 from the germline V gene are MRHNA and SNTAGT. The CDR3 has 15 residues. The CDR3 loop is CASSENRGRWGEQFF. The CDR3 DNA sequence: TGTGCCAGCAGTGAAAACAGGGGGCGTTGGGGTGAGCAGTTCTTC.